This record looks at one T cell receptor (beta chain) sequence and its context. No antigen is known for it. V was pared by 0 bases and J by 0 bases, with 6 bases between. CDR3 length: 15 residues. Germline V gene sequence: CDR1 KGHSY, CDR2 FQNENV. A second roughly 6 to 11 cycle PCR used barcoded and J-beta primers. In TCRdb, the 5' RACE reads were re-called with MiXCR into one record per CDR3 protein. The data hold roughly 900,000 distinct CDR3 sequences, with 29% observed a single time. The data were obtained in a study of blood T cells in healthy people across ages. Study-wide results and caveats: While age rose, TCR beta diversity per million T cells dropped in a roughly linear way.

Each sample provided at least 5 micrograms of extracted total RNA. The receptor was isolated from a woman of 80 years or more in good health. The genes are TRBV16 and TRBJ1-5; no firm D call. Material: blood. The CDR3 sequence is CASSQSDDSNQPQHF. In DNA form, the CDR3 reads TGTGCCAGCAGCCAATCGGACGATAGCAATCAGCCCCAGCATTTT. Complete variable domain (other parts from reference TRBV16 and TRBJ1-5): GEEVAQTPKHLVRGEGQKAKLYCAPIKGHSYVFWYQQVLKNEFKFLISFQNENVFDETGMPKERFSAKCLPNSPCSLEIQATKLEDSAVYFCASSQSDDSNQPQHFGDGTRLSIL.